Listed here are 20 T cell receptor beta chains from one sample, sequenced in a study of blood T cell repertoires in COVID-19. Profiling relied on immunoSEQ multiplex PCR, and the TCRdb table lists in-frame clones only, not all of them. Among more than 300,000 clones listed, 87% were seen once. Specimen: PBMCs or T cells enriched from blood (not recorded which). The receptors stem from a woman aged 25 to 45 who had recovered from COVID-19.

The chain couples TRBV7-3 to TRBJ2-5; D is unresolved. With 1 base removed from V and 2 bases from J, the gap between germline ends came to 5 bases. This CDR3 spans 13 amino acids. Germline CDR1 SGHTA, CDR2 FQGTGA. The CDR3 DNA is TGTGCCAGCAGCTTAATGTCGCAAGAGACCCAGTACTTC. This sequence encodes CASSLMSQETQYF.

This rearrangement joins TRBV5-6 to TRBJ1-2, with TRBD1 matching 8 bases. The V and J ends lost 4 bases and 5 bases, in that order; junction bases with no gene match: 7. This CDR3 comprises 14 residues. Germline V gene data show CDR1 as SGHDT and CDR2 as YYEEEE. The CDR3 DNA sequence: TGTGCCAGCAGCCCGGACAGGGAGCTATATGGCTACACCTTC. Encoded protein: CASSPDRELYGYTF.

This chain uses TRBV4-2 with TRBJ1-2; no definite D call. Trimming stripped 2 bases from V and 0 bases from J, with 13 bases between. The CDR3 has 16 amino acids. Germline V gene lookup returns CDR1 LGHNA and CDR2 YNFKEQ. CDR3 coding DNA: TGTGCCAGCAGCCAATTTTCTAGTGGCGCTAACTATGGCTACACCTTC. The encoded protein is CASSQFSSGANYGYTF.

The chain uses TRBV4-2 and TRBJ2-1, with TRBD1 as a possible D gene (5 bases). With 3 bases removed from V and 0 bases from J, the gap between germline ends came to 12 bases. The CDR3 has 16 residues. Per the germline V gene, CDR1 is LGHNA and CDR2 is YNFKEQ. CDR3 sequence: CASSQVQGNSYNEQFF. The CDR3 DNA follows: TGTGCCAGCAGCCAGGTCCAGGGTAACTCCTACAATGAGCAGTTCTTC.

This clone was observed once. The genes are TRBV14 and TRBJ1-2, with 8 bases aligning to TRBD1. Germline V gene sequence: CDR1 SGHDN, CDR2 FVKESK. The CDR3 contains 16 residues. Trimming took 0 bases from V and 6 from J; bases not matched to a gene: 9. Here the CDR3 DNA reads TGTGCCAGCAGCCAAGATCGGGGCAGGGGGCAAGATGGCTACACCTTC. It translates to CASSQDRGRGQDGYTF.

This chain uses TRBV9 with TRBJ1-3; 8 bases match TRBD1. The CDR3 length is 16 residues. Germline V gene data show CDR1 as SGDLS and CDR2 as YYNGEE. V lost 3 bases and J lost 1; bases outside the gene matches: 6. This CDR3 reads CASSGGQGHSGNTIYF. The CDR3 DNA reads TGTGCCAGCAGCGGAGGACAGGGACATTCTGGAAACACCATATATTTT.

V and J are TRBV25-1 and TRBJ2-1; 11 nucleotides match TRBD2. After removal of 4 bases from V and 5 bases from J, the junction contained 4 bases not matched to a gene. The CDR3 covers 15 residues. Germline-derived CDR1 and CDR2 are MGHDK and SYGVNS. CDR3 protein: CASSAPSGGNNEQFF. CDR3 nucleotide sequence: TGTGCCAGCAGTGCTCCTAGCGGGGGGAACAATGAGCAGTTCTTC.

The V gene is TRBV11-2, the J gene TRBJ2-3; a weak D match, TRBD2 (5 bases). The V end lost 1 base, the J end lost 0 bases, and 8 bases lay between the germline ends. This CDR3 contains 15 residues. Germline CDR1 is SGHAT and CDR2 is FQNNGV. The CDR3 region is CASSLGLASTDTQYF. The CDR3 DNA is TGTGCCAGCAGCTTAGGGCTAGCTAGCACAGATACGCAGTATTTT. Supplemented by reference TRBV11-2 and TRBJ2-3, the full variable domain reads EAGVAQSPRYKIIEKRQSVAFWCNPISGHATLYWYQQILGQGPKLLIQFQNNGVVDDSQLPKDRFSAERLKGVDSTLKIQPAKLEDSAVYLCASSLGLASTDTQYFGPGTRLTVL.

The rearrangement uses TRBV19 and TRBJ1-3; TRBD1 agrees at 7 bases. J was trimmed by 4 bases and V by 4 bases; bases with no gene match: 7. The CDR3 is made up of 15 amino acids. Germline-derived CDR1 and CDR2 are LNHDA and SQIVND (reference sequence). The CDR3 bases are TGTGCCAGTAGTACGCGACAGGGTTCAGGAAACACCATATATTTT. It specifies CASSTRQGSGNTIYF. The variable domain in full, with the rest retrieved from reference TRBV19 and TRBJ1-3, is DGGITQSPKYLFRKEGQNVTLSCEQNLNHDAMYWYRQDPGQGLRLIYYSQIVNDFQKGDIAEGYSVSREKKESFPLTVTSAQKNPTAFYLCASSTRQGSGNTIYFGEGSWLTVV.

In DNA, the CDR3 is TGTGCCAGCAGTGAATATCTCGGACAACAAGAGACCCAGTACTTC. Encoded protein: CASSEYLGQQETQYF. The V call is TRBV25-1, the J call TRBJ2-5; a weak D match, TRBD1 (5 bases). Trimming removed 0 bases at V and 2 bases at J, with 10 bases between. Looked up from germline, CDR1 is MGHDK and CDR2 is SYGVNS. The CDR3 is made up of 15 amino acids.

The CDR3 nucleotides read TGTGCCAGCAGTTACAGCGAGTTCGGGACTGAAGCTTTCTTT. Its protein is CASSYSEFGTEAFF. The chain links TRBV6-2 or TRBV6-3 to TRBJ1-1; no clear D gene. Trimming removed 2 bases at V and 5 bases at J, with 12 bases between. The CDR3 runs to 14 residues. CDR1 is MNHEY and CDR2 is SVGEGT in the germline V gene.

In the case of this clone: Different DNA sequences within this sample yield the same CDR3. The chain's CDR3 is CATSVSGGTDTQYF. DNA for the CDR3: TGTGCCACCAGTGTATCAGGCGGCACAGATACGCAGTATTTT. This rearrangement joins TRBV24-1 to TRBJ2-3; D gene ambiguous. V shed 5 bases and J shed 1 base, with 9 bases lying between them. This CDR3 comprises 14 residues. CDR1 and CDR2 (germline): KGHDR, SFDVKD.

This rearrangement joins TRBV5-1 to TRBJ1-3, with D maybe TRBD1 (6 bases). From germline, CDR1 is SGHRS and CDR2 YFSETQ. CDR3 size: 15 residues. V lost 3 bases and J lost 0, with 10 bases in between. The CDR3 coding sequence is TGCGCCAGCAGCTGGGGGCAGACCTCTGGAAACACCATATATTTT. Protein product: CASSWGQTSGNTIYF. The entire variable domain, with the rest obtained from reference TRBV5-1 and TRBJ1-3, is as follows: KAGVTQTPRYLIKTRGQQVTLSCSPISGHRSVSWYQQTPGQGLQFLFEYFSETQRNKGNFPGRFSGRQFSNSRSEMNVSTLELGDSALYLCASSWGQTSGNTIYFGEGSWLTVV.

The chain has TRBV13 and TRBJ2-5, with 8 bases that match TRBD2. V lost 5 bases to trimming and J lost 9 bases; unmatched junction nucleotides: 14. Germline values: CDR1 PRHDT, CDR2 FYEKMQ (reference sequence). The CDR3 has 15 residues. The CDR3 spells CASSLSGDAGGPQYF. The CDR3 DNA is TGTGCCAGCAGCCTTAGCGGGGATGCTGGGGGACCCCAGTACTTC.

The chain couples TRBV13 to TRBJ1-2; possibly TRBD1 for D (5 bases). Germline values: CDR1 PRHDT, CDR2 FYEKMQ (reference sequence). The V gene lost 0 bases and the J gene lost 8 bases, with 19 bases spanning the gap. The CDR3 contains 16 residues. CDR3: CASSLGRQIGLGGYTF. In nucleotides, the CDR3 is TGTGCCAGCAGCTTAGGCCGACAGATAGGGTTAGGAGGCTACACCTTC.

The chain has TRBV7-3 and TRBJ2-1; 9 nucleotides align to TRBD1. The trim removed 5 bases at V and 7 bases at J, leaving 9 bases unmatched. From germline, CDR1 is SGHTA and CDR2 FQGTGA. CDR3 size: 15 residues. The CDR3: CASSLPPTGGNEQFF. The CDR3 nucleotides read TGTGCCAGCAGCCTACCTCCGACAGGGGGAAATGAGCAGTTCTTC.

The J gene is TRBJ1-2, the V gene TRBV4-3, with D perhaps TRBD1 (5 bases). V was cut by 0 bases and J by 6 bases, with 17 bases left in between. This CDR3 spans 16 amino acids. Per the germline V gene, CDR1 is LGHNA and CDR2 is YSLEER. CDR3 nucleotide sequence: TGCGCCAGCAGCCAAGATGGCCGGGGGGAAGGGAATGGCTACACCTTC. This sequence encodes CASSQDGRGEGNGYTF.

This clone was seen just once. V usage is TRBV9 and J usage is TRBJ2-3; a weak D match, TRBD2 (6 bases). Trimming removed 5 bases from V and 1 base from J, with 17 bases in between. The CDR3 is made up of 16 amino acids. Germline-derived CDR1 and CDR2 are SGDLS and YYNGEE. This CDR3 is CASSEEGRGRTDTQYF. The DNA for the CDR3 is TGTGCCAGCAGTGAGGAAGGGCGGGGTCGCACAGATACGCAGTATTTT. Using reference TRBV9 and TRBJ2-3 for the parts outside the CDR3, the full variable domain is DSGVTQTPKHLITATGQRVTLRCSPRSGDLSVYWYQQSLDQGLQFLIQYYNGEERAKGNILERFSAQQFPDLHSELNLSSLELGDSALYFCASSEEGRGRTDTQYFGPGTRLTVL.

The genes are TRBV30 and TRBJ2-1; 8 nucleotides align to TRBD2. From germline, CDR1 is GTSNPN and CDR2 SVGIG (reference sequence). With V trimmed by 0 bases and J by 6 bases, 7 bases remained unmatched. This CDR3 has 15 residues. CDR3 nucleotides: TGTGCCTGGAGTGTAAGGGCCGGGGGGGCCAATGAGCAGTTCTTC. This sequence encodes CAWSVRAGGANEQFF.

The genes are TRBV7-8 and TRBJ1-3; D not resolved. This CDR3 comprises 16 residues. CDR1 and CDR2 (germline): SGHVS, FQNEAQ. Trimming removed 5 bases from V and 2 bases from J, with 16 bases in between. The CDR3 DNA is TGTGCCAGCAGCCTACCGACGGGAATTGCTGGAAACACCATATATTTT. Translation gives CASSLPTGIAGNTIYF.